The clone carrying this T cell receptor (beta chain) occurred a few times. Its antigen is as yet unknown. The Oncomine TCR Beta short-read assay generated sequence data from the DNA of cultured CD4+ T cells. From the PCR reads, TCRdb called clonotypes with MiXCR, one entry per CDR3 protein. Among some 17,000 distinct CDR3 sequences listed, less than 50% were seen once. The data are from a study of vaccination and CD4 T cells after COVID-19. The V and J ends lost 1 base and 3 bases respectively, with 12 bases between them. In germline, CDR1 is SGHVS, CDR2 FQNEAQ. The CDR3 runs to 15 residues. Indicated treatment: approximately 11-day PBMC culture with coronavirus spike peptide pools or control peptides (ViraFEST assay).

The receptor's source is a human donor who had recovered from COVID-19. The chain is built from TRBV7-8 and TRBJ1-2, with D unresolved. The sample comprised CD4+ T cells from blood, cultured in vitro. CDR3 residues: CASSLGGRQHYGYTF. For the CDR3, the DNA is TGTGCCAGCAGCTTAGGCGGCCGCCAGCACTATGGCTACACCTTC.